One T cell receptor beta chain is described in this entry. What it binds is unknown. The data stem from a study of T cell repertoires in cytomegalovirus infection. Study summary: Public TCR beta signature analysis indicated the presence of both CMV infection and matching HLA type.

TCRdb used MiXCR to reprocess the reads, holding one entry per CDR3 protein. The table has about 600,000 distinct CDR3 sequences, 20% to 30% seen once. V dropped 4 bases and J dropped 3; count of bases not matched to a gene: 3. Germline V gene sequence: CDR1 SEHNR, CDR2 FQNEAQ (reference sequence). The CDR3 is made up of 15 amino acids. Overall study results and limits: Cumulative public TCR beta family frequency identified CMV carriers with the relevant HLA.

Sequenced sample: CD8+ T cells from PBMCs. The receptor was isolated from a human donor in good health (CMV status not recorded). Some clones in this sample may be carry-over from other donors' samples. This sequence joins TRBV7-9 and TRBJ2-1; 10 bases map to TRBD2. The CDR3 is CASSSSGRGYNEQFF. In nucleotides, the CDR3 is TGTGCCAGCAGCTCTAGCGGGAGAGGCTACAATGAGCAGTTCTTC.